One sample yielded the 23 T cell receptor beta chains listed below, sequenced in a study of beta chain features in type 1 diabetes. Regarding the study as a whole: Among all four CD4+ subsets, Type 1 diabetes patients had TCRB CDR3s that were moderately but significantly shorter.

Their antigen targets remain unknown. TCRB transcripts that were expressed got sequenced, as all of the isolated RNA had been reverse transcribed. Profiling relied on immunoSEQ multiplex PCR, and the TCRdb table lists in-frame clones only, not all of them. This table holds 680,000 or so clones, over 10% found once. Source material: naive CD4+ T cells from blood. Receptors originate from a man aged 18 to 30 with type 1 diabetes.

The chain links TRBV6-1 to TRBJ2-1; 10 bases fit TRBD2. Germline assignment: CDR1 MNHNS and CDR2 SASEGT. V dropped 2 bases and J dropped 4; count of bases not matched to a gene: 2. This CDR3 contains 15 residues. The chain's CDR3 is CASSEQRGGYNEQFF. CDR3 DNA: TGTGCCAGCAGTGAACAGCGGGGGGGTTACAATGAGCAGTTCTTC.

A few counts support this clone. The CDR3 protein is CASSRNTGGVNGNQPQHF. Written as DNA, the CDR3 is TGTGCCAGCAGTCGTAATACAGGGGGGGTGAATGGCAATCAGCCCCAGCATTTT. V usage is TRBV2 and J usage is TRBJ1-5; 8 bases agree with TRBD1. V lost 5 bases and J lost 2; bases outside the gene matches: 14. The germline V gene has CDR1 SNHLY and CDR2 FYNNEI. This CDR3 comprises 18 residues.

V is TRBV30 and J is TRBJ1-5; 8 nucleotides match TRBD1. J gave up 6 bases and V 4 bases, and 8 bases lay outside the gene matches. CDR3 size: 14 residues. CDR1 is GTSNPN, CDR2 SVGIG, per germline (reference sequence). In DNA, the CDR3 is TGTGCCTGGAAGGACACAGGGGGTGGTCAGCCCCAGCATTTT. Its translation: CAWKDTGGGQPQHF. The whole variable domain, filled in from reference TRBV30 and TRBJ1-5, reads SQTIHQWPATLVQPVGSPLSLECTVEGTSNPNLYWYRQAAGRGLQLLFYSVGIGQISSEVPQNLSASRPQDRQFILSSKKLLLSDSGFYLCAWKDTGGGQPQHFGDGTRLSIL.

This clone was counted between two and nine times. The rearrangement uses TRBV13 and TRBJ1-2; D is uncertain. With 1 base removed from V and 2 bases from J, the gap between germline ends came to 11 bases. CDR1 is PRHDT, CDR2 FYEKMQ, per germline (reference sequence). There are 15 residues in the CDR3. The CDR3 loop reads CASSLEGEANYGYTF. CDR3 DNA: TGTGCCAGCAGCTTAGAGGGTGAAGCGAACTATGGCTACACCTTC.

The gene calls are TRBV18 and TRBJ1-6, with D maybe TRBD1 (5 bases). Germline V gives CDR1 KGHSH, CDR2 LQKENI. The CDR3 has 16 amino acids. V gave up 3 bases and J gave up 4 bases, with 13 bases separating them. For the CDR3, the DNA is TGTGCCAGCTCACCGCAGGCAGGGCCTTATAATTCACCCCTCCACTTT. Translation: CASSPQAGPYNSPLHF.

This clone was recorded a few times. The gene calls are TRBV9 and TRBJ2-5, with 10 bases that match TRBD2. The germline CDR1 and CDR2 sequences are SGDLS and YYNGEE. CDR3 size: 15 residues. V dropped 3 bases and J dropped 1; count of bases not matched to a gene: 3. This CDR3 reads CASSARTSGQETQYF. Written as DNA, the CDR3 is TGTGCCAGCAGCGCGCGGACTAGCGGCCAAGAGACCCAGTACTTC.

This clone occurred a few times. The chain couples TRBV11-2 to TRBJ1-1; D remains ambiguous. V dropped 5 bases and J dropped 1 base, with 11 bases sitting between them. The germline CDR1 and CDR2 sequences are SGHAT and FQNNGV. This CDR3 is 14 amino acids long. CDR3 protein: CASSPIRGNTEAFF. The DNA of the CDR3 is TGTGCCAGCAGCCCCATTCGGGGGAACACTGAAGCTTTCTTT.

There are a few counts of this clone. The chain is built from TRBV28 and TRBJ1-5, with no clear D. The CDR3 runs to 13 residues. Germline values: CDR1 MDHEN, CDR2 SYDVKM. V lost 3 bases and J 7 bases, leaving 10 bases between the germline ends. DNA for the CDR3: TGTGCCAGCAGTTTGGTTGGGAGGCAGCCCCAGCATTTT. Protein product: CASSLVGRQPQHF.

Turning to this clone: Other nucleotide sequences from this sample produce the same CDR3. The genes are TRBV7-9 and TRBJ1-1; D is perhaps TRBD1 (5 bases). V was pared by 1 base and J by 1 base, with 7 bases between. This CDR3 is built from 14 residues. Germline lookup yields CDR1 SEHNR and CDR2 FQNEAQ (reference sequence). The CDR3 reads CASSLGQPNTEAFF. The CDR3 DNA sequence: TGTGCCAGCAGCTTAGGACAGCCGAACACTGAAGCTTTCTTT. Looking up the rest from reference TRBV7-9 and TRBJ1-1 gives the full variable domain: DTGVSQNPRHKITKRGQNVTFRCDPISEHNRLYWYRQTLGQGPEFLTYFQNEAQLEKSRLLSDRFSAERPKGSFSTLEIQRTEQGDSAMYLCASSLGQPNTEAFFGQGTRLTVV.

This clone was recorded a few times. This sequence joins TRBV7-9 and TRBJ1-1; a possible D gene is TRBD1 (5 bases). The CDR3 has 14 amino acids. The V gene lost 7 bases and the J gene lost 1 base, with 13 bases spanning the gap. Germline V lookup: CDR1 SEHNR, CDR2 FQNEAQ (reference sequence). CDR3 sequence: CASTRAGENTEAFF. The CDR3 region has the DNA TGTGCCAGCACCCGCGCGGGGGAGAACACTGAAGCTTTCTTT.

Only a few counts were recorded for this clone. The CDR3 sequence: CASSLALNYGYTF. For the CDR3, the DNA is TGTGCCAGCAGCTTAGCTCTGAACTATGGCTACACCTTC. The chain uses TRBV7-9 and TRBJ1-2; D remains ambiguous. This CDR3 is built from 13 residues. Germline assignment: CDR1 SEHNR and CDR2 FQNEAQ (reference sequence). V lost 0 bases and J lost 2, with 4 bases in between.

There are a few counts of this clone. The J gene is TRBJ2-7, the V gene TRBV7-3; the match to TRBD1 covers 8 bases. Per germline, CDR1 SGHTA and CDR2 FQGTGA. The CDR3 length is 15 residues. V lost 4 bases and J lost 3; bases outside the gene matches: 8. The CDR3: CASSYPRDRSYEQYF. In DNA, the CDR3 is TGTGCCAGCAGCTACCCCCGGGACAGGAGCTACGAGCAGTACTTC.

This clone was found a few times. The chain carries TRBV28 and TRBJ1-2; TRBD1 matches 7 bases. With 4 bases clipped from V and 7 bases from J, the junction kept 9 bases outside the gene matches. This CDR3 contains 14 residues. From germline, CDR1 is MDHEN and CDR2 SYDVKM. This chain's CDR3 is CASSSGQASAGYTF. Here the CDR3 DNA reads TGTGCCAGCAGTTCTGGACAGGCCTCGGCTGGCTACACCTTC.

The CDR3 reads CASSSQGSRFNSPLHF. DNA for the CDR3: TGTGCCAGCAGTTCACAAGGGAGTCGTTTTAATTCACCCCTCCACTTT. The chain couples TRBV27 to TRBJ1-6, with D unclear. The germline V and J ends were trimmed by 4 bases and 6 bases, with 16 bases remaining between them. Germline V gives CDR1 MNHEY, CDR2 SMNVEV (reference sequence). This CDR3 has 16 amino acids.

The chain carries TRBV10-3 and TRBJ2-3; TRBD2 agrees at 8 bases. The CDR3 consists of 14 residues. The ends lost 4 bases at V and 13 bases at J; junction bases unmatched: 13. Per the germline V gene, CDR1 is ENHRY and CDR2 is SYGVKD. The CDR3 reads CAISADVKRGQKYF. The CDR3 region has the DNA TGTGCCATCAGTGCTGACGTAAAGCGGGGGCAGAAGTATTTT.

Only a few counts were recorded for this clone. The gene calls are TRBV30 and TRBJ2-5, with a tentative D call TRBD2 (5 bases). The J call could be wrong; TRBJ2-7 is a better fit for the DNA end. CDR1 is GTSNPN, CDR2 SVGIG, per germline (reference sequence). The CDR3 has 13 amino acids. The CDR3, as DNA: TGTGCCTGGAGTGTACTCTCGGGGTACGAGCAGTACTTC. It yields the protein CAWSVLSGYEQYF.

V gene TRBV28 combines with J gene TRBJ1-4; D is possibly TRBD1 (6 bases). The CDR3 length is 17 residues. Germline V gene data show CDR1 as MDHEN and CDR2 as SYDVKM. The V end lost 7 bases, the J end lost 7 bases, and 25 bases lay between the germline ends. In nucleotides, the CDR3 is TGTGCCAGCACCCCCGTGCAGGGGATAAAAGTAATTGAAAAACTGTTTTTT. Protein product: CASTPVQGIKVIEKLFF.

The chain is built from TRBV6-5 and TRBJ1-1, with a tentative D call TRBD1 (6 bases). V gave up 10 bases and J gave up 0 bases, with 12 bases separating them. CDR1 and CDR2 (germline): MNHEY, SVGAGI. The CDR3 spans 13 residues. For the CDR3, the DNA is TGTGCCACCCTTACAGGGCTGAACACTGAAGCTTTCTTT. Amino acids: CATLTGLNTEAFF.

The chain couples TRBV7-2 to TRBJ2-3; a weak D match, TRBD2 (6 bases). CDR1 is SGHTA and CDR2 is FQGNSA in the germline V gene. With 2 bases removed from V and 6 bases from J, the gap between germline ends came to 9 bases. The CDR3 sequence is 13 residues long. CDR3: CASSLNREDTQYF. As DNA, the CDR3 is TGTGCCAGCAGCTTAAATCGGGAGGATACGCAGTATTTT.

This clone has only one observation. The CDR3 here is CASSMSGGNTDTQYF. The CDR3 nucleotides read TGTGCCAGCAGTATGTCAGGCGGGAACACAGATACGCAGTATTTT. The chain employs TRBV27 and TRBJ2-3; D perhaps matches TRBD2 (6 bases). Trimming left V 5 bases short and J 2 bases short, with 14 bases between. CDR1 and CDR2 from the germline V gene are MNHEY and SMNVEV (reference sequence). This CDR3 contains 15 residues.

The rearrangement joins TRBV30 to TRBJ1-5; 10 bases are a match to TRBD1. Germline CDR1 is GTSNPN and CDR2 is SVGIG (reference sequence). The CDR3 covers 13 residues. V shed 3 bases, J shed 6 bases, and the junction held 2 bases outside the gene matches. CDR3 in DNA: TGTGCCTGGAGGACAGGGGGCGGTCAGCCCCAGCATTTT. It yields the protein CAWRTGGGQPQHF.

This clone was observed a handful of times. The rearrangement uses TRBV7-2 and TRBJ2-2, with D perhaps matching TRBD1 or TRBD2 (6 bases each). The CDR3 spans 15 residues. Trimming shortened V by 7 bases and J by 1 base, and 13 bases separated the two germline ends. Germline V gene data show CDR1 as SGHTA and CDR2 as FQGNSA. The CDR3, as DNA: TGTGCCAGCAATCTAGGGGGACTGAACACCGGGGAGCTGTTTTTT. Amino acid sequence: CASNLGGLNTGELFF.

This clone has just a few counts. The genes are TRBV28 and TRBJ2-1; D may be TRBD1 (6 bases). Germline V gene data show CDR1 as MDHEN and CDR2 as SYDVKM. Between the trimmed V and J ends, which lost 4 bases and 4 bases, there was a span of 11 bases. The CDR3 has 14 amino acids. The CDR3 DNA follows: TGTGCCAGCAGTTCCGGGACACTGTACAATGAGCAGTTCTTC. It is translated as CASSSGTLYNEQFF. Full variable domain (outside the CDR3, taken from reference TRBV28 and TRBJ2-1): DVKVTQSSRYLVKRTGEKVFLECVQDMDHENMFWYRQDPGLGLRLIYFSYDVKMKEKGDIPEGYSVSREKKERFSLILESASTNQTSMYLCASSSGTLYNEQFFGPGTRLTVL.